The entry below describes one T cell receptor beta chain. This clonotype was counted ten times or more. The antigen it binds to is not known. The record has no base qualities; no much larger clone is one base away. In the germline V gene, CDR1 corresponds to SGHTA and CDR2 to FQGNSA. The germline ends are 10 bases apart after V is trimmed by 1 base and J by 0 bases. The CDR3, from cysteine to phenylalanine, totals 16 residues. Just CDR3 DNA is preserved here, 48 bases in frame from base 1. The data were taken from a study of identical twins (dated by TCRdb to the mid-2010s). Regarding the complete study: The study deep-sequenced TCR alpha and beta repertoires from monozygotic twins, unrelated adults of various ages and cord blood to test whether fetal clonotypes persist. To rule out contamination, replicate twin experiments were performed at different times with different library preparation protocols. The paper as a whole reports these results and caveats: Invariant T cells such as MAIT and iNKT could partly confound zero-insertion analyses, although diverse VJ usage argued against such confounding for most clonotypes. Because the same donors could not be followed over many years, the conclusions depended on cross-sectional statistical analysis. Fewer insertions were carried by abundant cord blood beta clonotypes; a weaker similar trend was observed in young adult naive repertoires, while no such trend was observed in memory repertoires. Excess twin sharing in beta out-of-frame sequences was weaker because fewer shared sequences lowered the signal-to-noise ratio. Compared with coincidental sharing between unrelated individuals, out-of-frame TCR alpha sequences shared between twins showed an excess of sequences with low generation probability. In monozygotic twins, recombination models systematically underestimated out-of-frame TCR alpha sharing, but the models matched the sharing seen between unrelated individuals.

Only healthy Caucasian donors were included. The twin cohort consisted of three pairs of female monozygotic twins, all aged about 18 to 30 years. The RNA used for TCR libraries was isolated from peripheral blood mononuclear cells. Library preparation was by 5' RACE. Sequencing was carried out with an Illumina HiSeq 2000. Template switching introduced a universal primer binding site; the final cDNA contained a unique molecular identifier, enabling accurate counting of TCR cDNA molecules. Specific primers in the conserved constant-segment region were used to synthesize first-strand cDNA for TCR alpha and beta chains. To control for contamination, every cDNA library carried two barcodes: a SMART-Mk sample barcode plus Illumina barcodes. Two successive PCR steps introduced TruSeq adapter sequences along with Illumina sample barcodes. Sequencing of the TCR alpha and beta cDNA libraries was done on the Illumina HiSeq platform using custom primers. On the study's bioinformatics: Unique molecular identifiers were extracted from raw reads with MiGEC, and CDR3 positions were determined with MiXCR. For each individual, recombination models were inferred using an EM algorithm with the repgenHMM and IGoR tools. Shared clonotype analysis was performed with the tcR package in R, normalizing sharing by the product of cloneset sizes. To study raw recombination without the effects of thymic and clonal selection, out-of-frame nonproductive sequences were analyzed. TCRdb's own reprocessing of the public reads used fastp at Q25 and MiXCR and kept productive beta chains. Rows with a matching CDR3 protein are joined into one entry that keeps the most common DNA and genes. These V and J calls rely on TCRdb rather than the paper's analysis. The sample records approximately 600,000 distinct CDR3 sequences, under 8.5% of which are singletons. 1.6% of the sample lies in the top ten.

The same specimen was also included in a second study, on yellow fever vaccine responses in identical twins. The second source states: The authors reported that the T cell response to vaccination in identical twins appeared partly convergent and partly personalized. Focusing on identical twins, the study followed the T cell clones that responded to the vaccine, and did so with precision.

This receptor was obtained from a woman between 18 and 29 years old in good health. The rearrangement combines TRBV7-2 with TRBJ2-1, with an unclear D gene assignment. The material sequenced was PBMCs. The DNA sequence reads TGTGCCAGCAGCTTAGTCCCGCCCAGCTCCTACAATGAGCAGTTCTTC. Protein translation: CASSLVPPSSYNEQFF.